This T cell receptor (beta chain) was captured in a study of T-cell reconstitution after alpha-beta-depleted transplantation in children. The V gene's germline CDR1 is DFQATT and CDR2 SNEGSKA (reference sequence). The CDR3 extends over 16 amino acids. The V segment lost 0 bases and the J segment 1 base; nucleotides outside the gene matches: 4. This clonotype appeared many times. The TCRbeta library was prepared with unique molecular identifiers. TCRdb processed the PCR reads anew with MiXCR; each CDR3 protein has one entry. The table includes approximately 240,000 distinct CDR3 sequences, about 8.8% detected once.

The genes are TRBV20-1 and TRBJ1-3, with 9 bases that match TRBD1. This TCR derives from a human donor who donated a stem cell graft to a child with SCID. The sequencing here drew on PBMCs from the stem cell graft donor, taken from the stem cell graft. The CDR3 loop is CSARDPGTGSGNTIYF. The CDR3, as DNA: TGCAGTGCTAGAGATCCCGGGACAGGGTCTGGAAACACCATATATTTT.